The 30 T cell receptor beta chains listed next were all sequenced from one sample in a study of siplizumab effects on memory and regulatory T cells. The repertoire was sequenced with immunoSEQ multiplex PCR; TCRdb's copy has only in-frame clones and lacks some. This sample has roughly 100,000 clones, with more than 85% found just once. Sample: CD4+ T cells sorted from blood. Receptors originate from a human donor in good health.

The V and J genes are TRBV5-4 and TRBJ2-7; 9 bases fit TRBD1. The CDR3 length is 14 residues. The junction had 6 bases not matched to a gene; V was cut back by 4 bases and J by 4 bases. CDR1 is SGHNT and CDR2 is YYREEE in the germline V gene (reference sequence). CDR3 in DNA: TGTGCCAGCAGCCCCGGGACAGGGCCTTACGAGCAGTACTTC. This codes for CASSPGTGPYEQYF.

The chain couples TRBV12-5 to TRBJ2-1, with 9 bases matching TRBD2. Germline lookup yields CDR1 LGHNT and CDR2 FRNRAP. Unmatched junction bases numbered 5, after V lost 5 bases and J lost 0 bases. The CDR3 totals 16 residues. The CDR3 sequence is CASGPNSGSSYNEQFF. CDR3 bases: TGTGCTAGTGGTCCGAATAGCGGGAGCTCCTACAATGAGCAGTTCTTC.

The rearrangement uses TRBV2 and TRBJ1-4, with 9 bases aligning to TRBD1. J gave up 4 bases and V 7 bases, and 4 bases lay outside the gene matches. The germline V gene encodes CDR1 SNHLY and CDR2 FYNNEI. The CDR3 consists of 14 residues. The CDR3 nucleotides are TGTGCCAGCACCCTGGACAGGGGTAATGAAAAACTGTTTTTT. This encodes CASTLDRGNEKLFF.

The chain uses TRBV7-9 and TRBJ2-1, with D unclear. The CDR3 covers 11 residues. Germline assignment: CDR1 SEHNR and CDR2 FQNEAQ (reference sequence). V shed 2 bases and J shed 9 bases, with 5 bases lying between them. The CDR3 protein is CASSLSGEQFF. In DNA form, the CDR3 reads TGTGCCAGCAGCTTATCCGGTGAGCAGTTCTTC.

The genes are TRBV7-9 and TRBJ1-1; no clear D. The CDR3 has 14 amino acids. Germline V CDR1 and CDR2: SEHNR, FQNEAQ (reference sequence). Trimming cost V 4 bases and J 3 bases, with 12 bases left between them. In nucleotides, the CDR3 is TGTGCCAGCAGCTACTCAATCGGAGACACTGAAGCTTTCTTT. The encoded protein is CASSYSIGDTEAFF.

The chain uses TRBV10-3 and TRBJ2-6, with D maybe TRBD2 (6 bases). Trimming shortened V by 4 bases and J by 2 bases, and 9 bases separated the two germline ends. CDR1 and CDR2 (germline): ENHRY, SYGVKD. The CDR3 totals 15 residues. CDR3 nucleotide sequence: TGTGCCATCAGTGCCCCGGGGGCTGGGGCCAACGTCCTGACTTTC. Translation gives CAISAPGAGANVLTF.

The gene calls are TRBV5-1 and TRBJ1-2, with 11 bases aligning to TRBD1. V was clipped by 4 bases and J by 5 bases; unmatched bases: 4. CDR1 is SGHRS and CDR2 is YFSETQ in the germline V gene. The CDR3 length is 14 residues. The CDR3 region has the DNA TGCGCCAGCAGCGATGGGACAGGGGGGTATGGCTACACCTTC. It codes for CASSDGTGGYGYTF.

This clone was picked up one time. The chain carries TRBV10-2 and TRBJ2-7, with D possibly matching TRBD2 (5 bases). The germline V and J ends were trimmed by 6 bases and 7 bases, with 16 bases remaining between them. The CDR3 is 13 amino acids. CDR1 WSHSY and CDR2 SAAADI come from the germline V gene. CDR3 residues: CASRGLGVDEQYF. The CDR3 nucleotides are TGCGCCAGCAGAGGGCTCGGGGTCGATGAGCAGTACTTC.

The chain joins TRBV5-4 to TRBJ2-5; 12 nucleotides match TRBD2. Germline-derived CDR1 and CDR2 are SGHNT and YYREEE (reference sequence). V lost 4 bases, J lost 1 base, and 5 bases stayed unmatched. The CDR3 is 16 residues long. DNA for the CDR3: TGTGCCAGCAGCATCGGACTAGCGGGAACCCAAGAGACCCAGTACTTC. This gives the protein CASSIGLAGTQETQYF.

The gene calls are TRBV5-1 and TRBJ2-5; no reliable D call. This CDR3 has 15 amino acids. Germline V CDR1 and CDR2: SGHRS, YFSETQ. The V end lost 3 bases, the J end lost 5 bases, and 17 bases lay between the germline ends. CDR3: CASSSPQRARETQYF. The CDR3 DNA sequence: TGCGCCAGCAGCTCCCCCCAACGGGCCCGCGAGACCCAGTACTTC.

The rearrangement links TRBV15 to TRBJ2-7; 7 bases align to TRBD1. Trimming at V came to 0 bases and at J to 2 bases, leaving 4 bases not matched to a gene. CDR1 LNHNV and CDR2 YYDKDF come from the germline V gene (reference sequence). This CDR3 contains 15 residues. This chain's CDR3 is CATSRDSTGAYEQYF. CDR3 sequence (DNA): TGTGCCACCAGCAGAGATTCTACAGGGGCCTACGAGCAGTACTTC.

This chain connects TRBV11-2 to TRBJ1-2; no reliable D call. The CDR3 length is 14 residues. The germline gives CDR1 SGHAT, CDR2 FQNNGV. V lost 1 base, J lost 4 bases, and 10 bases lay in between. CDR3 loop: CASSLAKGLYGYTF. The CDR3 DNA follows: TGTGCCAGCAGCTTAGCGAAAGGACTCTATGGCTACACCTTC.

CDR3 nucleotides: TGTGCCAGCAGTTTATCGTATGGACGGTTTGAAGCTTTCTTT. It codes for CASSLSYGRFEAFF. The rearrangement links TRBV27 to TRBJ1-1; D is unresolved. The germline V gene has CDR1 MNHEY and CDR2 SMNVEV (reference sequence). The CDR3 length is 14 residues. Trimming pared 0 bases from V and 7 bases from J, leaving 12 bases between.

This clone was recorded once. The V gene is TRBV4-1, the J gene TRBJ2-5, with D hard to call. The CDR3 extends over 12 amino acids. V lost 1 base to trimming and J lost 5 bases, with 5 bases between them. From germline, CDR1 is MGHRA and CDR2 YSYEKL. The CDR3 reads CASSQAFETQYF. The CDR3 DNA follows: TGCGCCAGCAGCCAAGCTTTCGAGACCCAGTACTTC.

This clone was detected once. This chain links TRBV6-5 with TRBJ2-7; possible D gene TRBD2, 6 bases. Germline V gives CDR1 MNHEY, CDR2 SVGAGI. V was trimmed by 6 bases and J by 3 bases, leaving 15 bases between them. There are 14 residues in the CDR3. The CDR3 loop reads CASSYKPGDYEQYF. CDR3 DNA sequence: TGTGCCAGCAGCTATAAGCCGGGGGACTACGAGCAGTACTTC.

CDR3 loop: CASSLRDRVEAFF. CDR3 nucleotides: TGTGCCAGCAGCTTACGGGATCGTGTTGAAGCTTTCTTT. The chain couples TRBV7-2 to TRBJ1-1; D uncertain. V was cut by 2 bases and J by 7 bases, with 11 bases left in between. The CDR3 loop spans 13 amino acids. The germline CDR1 and CDR2 sequences are SGHTA and FQGNSA.

The rearrangement uses TRBV6-5 and TRBJ1-2; D is uncertain. V was shortened by 6 bases and J by 9 bases, with 17 bases between the two germline ends. Germline V gives CDR1 MNHEY, CDR2 SVGAGI. This CDR3 is built from 13 residues. CDR3 DNA sequence: TGTGCCAGCAGAAGCCCCCGCACCGAGAGCTACACCTTC. It is translated as CASRSPRTESYTF.

The chain is built from TRBV4-1 and TRBJ2-7; 12 nucleotides match TRBD1. The V and J ends lost 4 bases and 6 bases, in that order; junction bases with no gene match: 10. CDR1 and CDR2 (germline): MGHRA, YSYEKL. The CDR3 length is 16 residues. CDR3 amino acids: CASSPGPGTGGVEQYF. CDR3 bases: TGCGCCAGCAGCCCGGGTCCCGGGACAGGGGGCGTCGAGCAGTACTTC.

This clone was observed once. The DNA of the CDR3 is TGTGCCAGCTCTCTCGGGACCGCGGGCGGTTACGAGCAGTACTTC. It specifies CASSLGTAGGYEQYF. This chain links TRBV6-5 with TRBJ2-7; either TRBD1 or TRBD2 may supply D (5 bases each). CDR3 length equals 15 residues. Germline lookup yields CDR1 MNHEY and CDR2 SVGAGI. Trimming left V 8 bases short and J 4 bases short, with 21 bases between.

The chain joins TRBV19 to TRBJ1-5, with 9 nucleotides matching TRBD1. The germline V gene has CDR1 LNHDA and CDR2 SQIVND (reference sequence). The ends lost 5 bases at V and 2 bases at J; junction bases unmatched: 7. The CDR3 covers 16 residues. The CDR3 DNA follows: TGTGCCAGTAGTGAGTACAGGGGGCTTGGCAATCAGCCCCAGCATTTT. Its translation: CASSEYRGLGNQPQHF.

This clone showed up just a few times. This sequence joins TRBV10-1 and TRBJ1-2; D is perhaps TRBD1 (6 bases). The CDR3 is made up of 15 amino acids. The V end was cut by 4 bases, the J end by 0 bases, with 12 bases between. The germline gives CDR1 WNHNN, CDR2 SYGVQD (reference sequence). CDR3 loop: CASSGDTMTNYGYTF. The CDR3 region has the DNA TGCGCCAGCAGTGGGGACACCATGACTAACTATGGCTACACCTTC.

The chain uses TRBV27 and TRBJ2-1, with no clear D. Germline V gives CDR1 MNHEY, CDR2 SMNVEV (reference sequence). CDR3 size: 12 residues. Trimming cost V 2 bases and J 15 bases, with 14 bases left between them. This CDR3 is CASSLNLGPPFF. For the CDR3, the DNA is TGTGCCAGCAGTTTAAATTTGGGCCCCCCGTTCTTC.

The genes are TRBV5-1 and TRBJ2-1; 8 nucleotides line up with TRBD2. V gave up 4 bases and J gave up 5 bases; unmatched junction bases: 8. The CDR3 is made up of 15 amino acids. Germline V gene lookup returns CDR1 SGHRS and CDR2 YFSETQ. CDR3 sequence: CASSVAGTSHNEQFF. CDR3 nucleotide sequence: TGCGCCAGCAGCGTCGCCGGGACTAGTCACAATGAGCAGTTCTTC.

This clone was seen just once. The chain recombines TRBV29-1 with TRBJ1-5; tentative D call: TRBD1 (5 bases). Trimming removed 7 bases from V and 9 bases from J, with 16 bases in between. The CDR3 totals 12 residues. The V gene's germline CDR1 is SQVTM and CDR2 ANQGSEA. This chain's CDR3 is CSARDSTLPQHF. The DNA of the CDR3 is TGCAGCGCTAGGGACTCCACGCTGCCCCAGCATTTT. The entire variable domain, with the rest obtained from reference TRBV29-1 and TRBJ1-5, is as follows: SAVISQKPSRDICQRGTSLTIQCQVDSQVTMMFWYRQQPGQSLTLIATANQGSEATYESGFVIDKFPISRPNLTFSTLTVSNMSPEDSSIYLCSARDSTLPQHFGDGTRLSIL.

This chain links TRBV5-1 with TRBJ1-2; D is undetermined. Germline V lookup: CDR1 SGHRS, CDR2 YFSETQ. V lost 2 bases and J lost 5, with 7 bases in between. The CDR3 spans 12 residues. Here the CDR3 DNA reads TGCGCCAGCAGCTTAAGCGGTTATGGCTACACCTTC. It specifies CASSLSGYGYTF. The variable domain in full, with the rest retrieved from reference TRBV5-1 and TRBJ1-2, is KAGVTQTPRYLIKTRGQQVTLSCSPISGHRSVSWYQQTPGQGLQFLFEYFSETQRNKGNFPGRFSGRQFSNSRSEMNVSTLELGDSALYLCASSLSGYGYTFGSGTRLTVV.

This chain links TRBV29-1 with TRBJ1-2; no definite D call. Germline V lookup: CDR1 SQVTM, CDR2 ANQGSEA. CDR3 length equals 14 residues. Trimming took off 3 bases at V and 2 bases at J, with 13 bases between the two ends. CDR3 DNA: TGCAGCGTTGATCTTTCGGCAGCAAACTATGGCTACACCTTC. As protein: CSVDLSAANYGYTF.

This clone was recorded only once. The chain uses TRBV6-5 and TRBJ2-2, with a possible D match to TRBD1 (6 bases). In germline, CDR1 is MNHEY, CDR2 SVGAGI. V shed 8 bases and J shed 2 bases, with 9 bases lying between them. CDR3 size: 13 residues. The CDR3 region has the DNA TGTGCCAGCTTGGACAGCAACACCGGGGAGCTGTTTTTT. Its translation is CASLDSNTGELFF.

The chain links TRBV30 to TRBJ2-2, with unresolved D. Trimming stripped 2 bases from V and 3 bases from J, with 10 bases between. The CDR3 is made up of 14 amino acids. Germline V gene data show CDR1 as GTSNPN and CDR2 as SVGIG (reference sequence). CDR3 protein: CAWSSGSHTGELFF. The CDR3 region has the DNA TGTGCCTGGAGTTCCGGATCTCACACCGGGGAGCTGTTTTTT.

The chain has TRBV5-6 and TRBJ1-1, with 7 nucleotides matching TRBD1. This CDR3 contains 13 residues. Germline V gene lookup returns CDR1 SGHDT and CDR2 YYEEEE. J lost 4 bases, V lost 2 bases, and 2 bases had no gene match. The CDR3 protein is CASSFRTGTEAFF. CDR3 nucleotide sequence: TGTGCCAGCAGCTTCCGGACAGGCACTGAAGCTTTCTTT.

The chain employs TRBV10-2 and TRBJ1-1; D is ambiguous. In germline, CDR1 is WSHSY, CDR2 SAAADI. The CDR3 loop spans 14 amino acids. Deletions cut 3 bases from V and 8 bases from J, with 16 bases between. The CDR3 loop is CASSEGRGIGEAFF. DNA for the CDR3: TGCGCCAGCAGTGAAGGCCGCGGAATCGGAGAAGCTTTCTTT.